These 30 T cell receptor beta chains originate from one sample sequenced in a study of cytomegalovirus exposure and HLA in healthy donors. A multiplex PCR was run with 60 Vbeta primers and 13 Jbeta primers. Clones were read by immunoSEQ multiplex PCR, and TCRdb kept only the in-frame ones, dropping some. Among 130,000 or so clones, about 80% were seen once, and the ten largest hold 1.5% to 2.5%. Sequencing was performed on PBMCs. Receptors were obtained from a woman aged 40-49 years in good health and CMV-seronegative.

This chain joins TRBV6-5 and TRBJ1-1, with a weak D call TRBD1 (6 bases). The CDR3 contains 13 residues. With 9 bases removed from V and 1 base from J, the gap between germline ends came to 12 bases. Looked up from germline, CDR1 is MNHEY and CDR2 is SVGAGI. The DNA for the CDR3 is TGTGCCAGTACGGGACATACGAACACTGAAGCTTTCTTT. The encoded protein is CASTGHTNTEAFF.

The rearrangement links TRBV6-4 to TRBJ2-5; the match to TRBD2 covers 9 bases. The DNA end favors TRBJ2-7, so the J call may be wrong. Looked up from germline, CDR1 is MRHNA and CDR2 is SNTAGT. The length of the CDR3 is 13 residues. The CDR3 reads CAGRRRREGEQYF. The DNA of the CDR3 is TGTGCCGGTCGACGGCGGCGGGAGGGCGAGCAGTACTTC.

This chain connects TRBV4-2 to TRBJ1-5, with 7 nucleotides matching TRBD1. The CDR3 has 16 amino acids. Per the germline V gene, CDR1 is LGHNA and CDR2 is YNFKEQ. J was trimmed by 0 bases and V by 0 bases; bases with no gene match: 2. In nucleotides, the CDR3 is TGTGCCAGCAGCCAAGATTGGACAGGTAGCAATCAGCCCCAGCATTTT. Protein sequence: CASSQDWTGSNQPQHF.

The CDR3 DNA follows: TGTGCCAGCAGCAAATGGAGCGGGAGGGCCCAAAACGGGGAGCTGTTTTTT. Translating it yields CASSKWSGRAQNGELFF. This chain connects TRBV7-3 to TRBJ2-2; 10 bases align to TRBD2. The ends lost 5 bases at V and 7 bases at J; junction bases unmatched: 13. In germline, CDR1 is SGHTA, CDR2 FQGTGA. The CDR3 is 17 residues long.

The chain carries TRBV28 and TRBJ1-1, with 10 positions matching TRBD1. This CDR3 region has 16 residues. Looked up from germline, CDR1 is MDHEN and CDR2 is SYDVKM. V dropped 5 bases and J dropped 7; count of bases not matched to a gene: 13. CDR3 sequence reads: CASSAKSWTGGDEAFF. Here the CDR3 DNA reads TGTGCCAGCAGTGCAAAGTCGTGGACAGGGGGAGATGAAGCTTTCTTT.

This clone was picked up a small number of times. This chain connects TRBV28 to TRBJ1-2; a weak D match, TRBD1 (6 bases). V lost 6 bases and J 7 bases, leaving 24 bases between the germline ends. CDR1 is MDHEN and CDR2 is SYDVKM in the germline V gene. This CDR3 comprises 16 residues. CDR3 in amino acids: CASSPSWGGAQTGYTF. The CDR3 bases are TGTGCCAGCAGCCCCTCGTGGGGGGGGGCGCAGACTGGCTACACCTTC.

CDR3 bases: TGTGCCAGCAGTTACTCGGAGGCCTACGAGCAGTACTTC. Translated, it gives CASSYSEAYEQYF. V gene TRBV6-5 combines with J gene TRBJ2-7; weak D call: TRBD2 (5 bases). Germline assignment: CDR1 MNHEY and CDR2 SVGAGI. CDR3 length: 13 amino acids. V lost 0 bases and J 2 bases, leaving 5 bases between the germline ends.

This clone was counted only a few times. This chain's CDR3 is CALQGSYNSPLHF. The DNA of the CDR3 is TGTGCCCTACAGGGGTCCTATAATTCACCCCTCCACTTT. The chain couples TRBV30 to TRBJ1-6, with 7 positions matching TRBD1. CDR3 length: 13 residues. The trim removed 8 bases at V and 1 base at J, leaving 2 bases unmatched. CDR1 and CDR2 (germline): GTSNPN, SVGIG (reference sequence).

The CDR3 loop reads CAISGTGVTYEQYF. DNA of the CDR3: TGTGCCATCAGCGGGACAGGCGTCACCTACGAGCAGTACTTC. The V and J genes are TRBV10-3 and TRBJ2-7; 8 bases agree with TRBD1. The length of the CDR3 is 14 residues. The J segment lost 2 bases and the V segment lost 6 bases, leaving 6 bases of the junction unmatched. Germline V lookup: CDR1 ENHRY, CDR2 SYGVKD.

As to this clone: At one end, the junction sequence differs from germline, possibly due to a read error. The chain employs TRBV5-4 and TRBJ2-7, with D perhaps matching TRBD1 (6 bases). Near its end, the DNA agrees better with TRBJ2-1, so the J call may be wrong. The CDR3 totals 13 residues. From germline, CDR1 is SGHNT and CDR2 YYREEE (reference sequence). The CDR3 DNA sequence: TGTGCCAGCAGCGGACAGAACCGCAATGGGCAGTTCTTC. Its translation is CASSGQNRNGQFF.

V usage is TRBV6-5 and J usage is TRBJ2-7; D may be TRBD2 (7 bases). Between the trimmed V and J ends, which lost 8 bases and 3 bases, there was a span of 17 bases. Germline V gives CDR1 MNHEY, CDR2 SVGAGI. The length of the CDR3 is 14 residues. The CDR3 here is CASGRDTRSYEQYF. The CDR3 coding sequence is TGTGCCAGCGGGAGGGACACTAGAAGCTACGAGCAGTACTTC.

The V and J genes are TRBV5-6 and TRBJ1-5; D may be TRBD1 (6 bases). The germline CDR1 and CDR2 sequences are SGHDT and YYEEEE. The length of the CDR3 is 13 residues. V was pared by 3 bases and J by 6 bases, with 10 bases between. CDR3 loop: CASSYREFQPQHF. The CDR3 coding sequence is TGTGCCAGCAGCTACAGGGAGTTTCAGCCCCAGCATTTT.

The chain uses TRBV5-1 and TRBJ2-5; a weak D match, TRBD1 (6 bases). The end of the DNA aligns better with TRBJ2-7, so the J call may be wrong. This CDR3 spans 14 amino acids. In germline, CDR1 is SGHRS, CDR2 YFSETQ. This chain's CDR3 is CASSLQGTYYEQYF. CDR3 DNA: TGCGCCAGCAGCTTACAGGGAACGTATTACGAGCAGTACTTC.

The chain links TRBV5-4 to TRBJ2-5; 12 nucleotides line up with TRBD2. V shed 5 bases and J 5 bases; nucleotides not matched to a gene: 4. Germline assignment: CDR1 SGHNT and CDR2 YYREEE (reference sequence). The CDR3 contains 14 residues. The CDR3 is CASRPSGGVETQYF. The CDR3 nucleotides are TGTGCCAGCAGACCTAGCGGGGGGGTGGAGACCCAGTACTTC.

V is TRBV7-8 and J is TRBJ2-7, with D unresolved. The CDR3 sequence is 15 residues long. Germline-derived CDR1 and CDR2 are SGHVS and FQNEAQ. V was trimmed by 5 bases and J by 3 bases, leaving 17 bases between them. The CDR3 is CASSLRAGPGYEQYF. The CDR3, as DNA: TGTGCCAGCAGCCTCCGAGCCGGTCCCGGCTACGAGCAGTACTTC.

The chain links TRBV11-1 to TRBJ2-3; D remains ambiguous. This CDR3 has 13 amino acids. With 2 bases removed from V and 4 bases from J, the gap between germline ends came to 7 bases. CDR1 SGHAT and CDR2 FQDESV come from the germline V gene (reference sequence). DNA for the CDR3: TGTGCCAGCAGCTTACAGTCCGCAGATACGCAGTATTTT. As protein: CASSLQSADTQYF. Supplemented by reference TRBV11-1 and TRBJ2-3, the full variable domain reads EAEVAQSPRYKITEKSQAVAFWCDPISGHATLYWYRQILGQGPELLVQFQDESVVDDSQLPKDRFSAERLKGVDSTLKIQPAELGDSAMYLCASSLQSADTQYFGPGTRLTVL.

V and J are TRBV11-1 and TRBJ2-3, with 7 bases matching TRBD1. The CDR3 is made up of 15 amino acids. With 5 bases clipped from V and 0 bases from J, the junction kept 5 bases outside the gene matches. Germline V CDR1 and CDR2: SGHAT, FQDESV (reference sequence). The CDR3 bases are TGTGCCAGCAGCCAGGGGACAGTCAGCACAGATACGCAGTATTTT. This gives the protein CASSQGTVSTDTQYF.

This clone has just a few counts. CDR3 sequence: CASSKTGVDNTIYF. For the CDR3, the DNA is TGCGCCAGCAGCAAAACAGGGGTTGACAACACCATATATTTT. The chain employs TRBV5-1 and TRBJ1-3, with 7 bases lining up with TRBD1. This CDR3 region has 14 residues. V shed 4 bases and J 7 bases; nucleotides not matched to a gene: 8. Germline lookup yields CDR1 SGHRS and CDR2 YFSETQ.

The chain combines TRBV11-2 with TRBJ1-1; D ambiguous. Trimming left V 0 bases short and J 9 bases short, with 14 bases between. Germline CDR1 reads SGHAT; CDR2 reads FQNNGV. The CDR3 is made up of 14 amino acids. CDR3 in DNA: TGTGCCAGCAGCTTAGATGAGATAGTACTGAAAGCTTTCTTT. Translating it yields CASSLDEIVLKAFF.

To note about this clone: Within the sample, other DNA sequences also encode this same CDR3. This chain connects TRBV5-1 to TRBJ2-3, with 7 bases identical to TRBD1. Trimming took 4 bases from V and 1 from J; bases not matched to a gene: 0. The length of the CDR3 is 13 residues. The V gene's germline CDR1 is SGHRS and CDR2 YFSETQ. This CDR3 reads CASSGQGTDTQYF. The DNA for the CDR3 is TGCGCCAGCAGCGGACAGGGCACAGATACGCAGTATTTT.

DNA of the CDR3: TGTGCCAGCAGTTTATCCTCGCTGACAGGCTACACCTTC. It translates to CASSLSSLTGYTF. The V and J genes are TRBV28 and TRBJ1-2; D gene ambiguous. V shed 1 base and J shed 8 bases, with 11 bases lying between them. Germline loops: CDR1 MDHEN, CDR2 SYDVKM. The CDR3 loop spans 13 amino acids.

This clone showed up just once. Mismatch with germline at one junction end may stem from a read error. J is TRBJ2-4 and V is TRBV28, with D possibly TRBD1 on 6 matching bases. Germline assignment: CDR1 MDHEN and CDR2 SYDVKM. The CDR3 is 14 amino acids. CDR3 in DNA: TGTGCCAGCAGGGAGTGGACACAGGGAAACAGTCAGTACTTC. As protein: CASREWTQGNSQYF.

This clone showed up just a few times. The chain couples TRBV6-1 to TRBJ2-3, with TRBD2 matching over 7 bases. The CDR3 runs to 14 residues. Germline loops: CDR1 MNHNS, CDR2 SASEGT. Losses at the gene ends were 8 bases for V and 11 bases for J; bases not matched to a gene: 16. DNA for the CDR3: TGTGCCAGCGAGGATGCGGGAGCTGCGAGTGGGCAGTATTTT. Translation: CASEDAGAASGQYF.

This rearrangement joins TRBV4-2 to TRBJ2-3; 8 bases are a match to TRBD1. Germline loops: CDR1 LGHNA, CDR2 YNFKEQ. V was pared by 3 bases and J by 5 bases, with 13 bases of the junction left unmatched. The CDR3 has 17 amino acids. The CDR3 bases are TGTGCCAGCAGCCATTCGACCGGGACAGGAGGTAAAGATACGCAGTATTTT. It specifies CASSHSTGTGGKDTQYF.

The chain carries TRBV7-9 and TRBJ2-7, with D perhaps matching TRBD2 (6 bases). Germline CDR1 is SEHNR and CDR2 is FQNEAQ (reference sequence). The ends were cut back, 4 bases at V and 5 bases at J, with 27 bases in the middle. The length of the CDR3 is 18 residues. In nucleotides, the CDR3 is TGTGCCAGCAGCTGGCCGGTGGGGGGAGGAGGAGGGATTGACGAGCAGTACTTC. This codes for CASSWPVGGGGGIDEQYF.

The chain carries TRBV5-8 and TRBJ1-4; D gene unclear. CDR1 and CDR2 from the germline V gene are SGHTS and YDEGEE. The ends were cut back, 2 bases at V and 1 base at J, with 6 bases in the middle. CDR3 length equals 14 residues. The CDR3 sequence: CASSLSLTNEKLFF. DNA for the CDR3: TGTGCCAGCAGCTTAAGCTTAACTAATGAAAAACTGTTTTTT. The variable domain in full, with the rest retrieved from reference TRBV5-8 and TRBJ1-4, is EAGVTQSPTHLIKTRGQQATLRCSPISGHTSVYWYQQALGLGLQFLLWYDEGEERNRGNFPPRFSGRQFPNYSSELNVNALELEDSALYLCASSLSLTNEKLFFGSGTQLSVL.

The V gene is TRBV28, the J gene TRBJ1-2, with 12 bases aligning to TRBD1. V gave up 2 bases and J gave up 8 bases; unmatched junction bases: 6. Germline CDR1 and CDR2: MDHEN and SYDVKM. The CDR3 sequence is 15 residues long. The CDR3: CASSLPGQGAIGYTF. The CDR3 region has the DNA TGTGCCAGCAGTTTACCGGGACAGGGGGCAATAGGCTACACCTTC.

The chain uses TRBV7-6 and TRBJ2-7, with 10 bases identical to TRBD2. The CDR3 sequence is 17 residues long. V trimming: 5 bases; J trimming: 3 bases; junction bases outside the gene matches: 13. In germline, CDR1 is SGHVS, CDR2 FNYEAQ. CDR3 nucleotide sequence: TGTGCCAGCAGCCTAGGGCTAGCGGGAGAGTTTAACTACGAGCAGTACTTC. Amino acids: CASSLGLAGEFNYEQYF.

The chain links TRBV6-6 to TRBJ2-4; 9 bases line up with TRBD1. The germline gives CDR1 MNHNY, CDR2 SVGAGI (reference sequence). CDR3 size: 15 residues. With 7 bases clipped from V and 3 bases from J, the junction kept 7 bases outside the gene matches. CDR3 amino acids: CASNRPGQGKNIQYF. The CDR3, as DNA: TGTGCCAGCAACAGACCGGGACAGGGCAAAAACATTCAGTACTTC.

This clone was seen a handful of times. The chain is built from TRBV27 and TRBJ2-7; 9 bases line up with TRBD1. V gave up 3 bases and J gave up 3 bases; unmatched junction bases: 3. Germline V gene data show CDR1 as MNHEY and CDR2 as SMNVEV (reference sequence). The CDR3 is made up of 14 amino acids. Here the CDR3 DNA reads TGTGCCAGCAGTTTTGGGACAGGGTTCTACGAGCAGTACTTC. Protein sequence: CASSFGTGFYEQYF.